This T cell receptor (beta chain) was captured by sequencing in a study of blood T cell repertoires in COVID-19. Study at large: COVID-19 samples collected from the United States, Italy and Spain covered acute and convalescent phases. T cells, B-cell-depleted T cells, or PBMCs provided the cDNA or gDNA that served as material.

This clone came up a few times. The V segment lost 6 bases and the J segment 4 bases; nucleotides outside the gene matches: 11. CDR3 length: 16 amino acids. Germline V gives CDR1 SGHNT, CDR2 YYREEE (reference sequence). Per the study methods: Amplifying reference gene primers gave estimates of nucleated cell counts. Assay: immunoSEQ multiplex PCR; the TCRdb copy retains only in-frame clones and omits some. V, J and clone size derive from that table, while D and trimming were established from the DNA sequence. Here the sample spans some 120,000 clones, about 86% being singletons. Material for sequencing was peripheral blood. The TCR comes from a man older than 75 with active or convalescent COVID-19. V and J are TRBV5-4 and TRBJ1-2; TRBD1 matches 11 bases. The CDR3 coding sequence is TGTGCCAGCACCTCACCTGGACAGGGGGCGGTCTATGGCTACACCTTC. Its protein product is CASTSPGQGAVYGYTF. Full variable domain (rest looked up from reference TRBV5-4 and TRBJ1-2): ETGVTQSPTHLIKTRGQQVTLRCSSQSGHNTVSWYQQALGQGPQFIFQYYREEENGRGNFPPRFSGLQFPNYSSELNVNALELDDSALYLCASTSPGQGAVYGYTFGSGTRLTVV.